The 8 T cell receptor beta chains presented below share a single source sample, sequenced in a study of cytomegalovirus exposure and HLA in healthy donors. The data were produced by immunoSEQ multiplex PCR, yet TCRdb's version contains in-frame clones alone and is incomplete. The sample holds a few hundred thousand clones, approximately 85% seen once. The sample consisted of PBMCs. The origin of the receptors is a man in his thirties or forties in good health and CMV-seronegative.

Only one count was recorded for this clone. The chain has TRBV6-5 and TRBJ2-7; 7 positions match TRBD1. The CDR3 sequence is 15 residues long. J lost 0 bases, V lost 2 bases, and 4 bases had no gene match. The germline gives CDR1 MNHEY, CDR2 SVGAGI. CDR3 nucleotides: TGTGCCAGCAGTTACGAGGGGACAGCCTCCTACGAGCAGTACTTC. Its protein is CASSYEGTASYEQYF.

The rearrangement links TRBV19 to TRBJ1-2; D is uncertain. The CDR3 sequence is 15 residues long. Germline lookup yields CDR1 LNHDA and CDR2 SQIVND (reference sequence). Trimming stripped 2 bases from V and 4 bases from J, with 14 bases between. The DNA for the CDR3 is TGTGCCAGTAGTATATCTGGATCCCCGGGCTATGGCTACACCTTC. Translation gives CASSISGSPGYGYTF. Combining the CDR3 with reference TRBV19 and TRBJ1-2 gives the whole variable domain DGGITQSPKYLFRKEGQNVTLSCEQNLNHDAMYWYRQDPGQGLRLIYYSQIVNDFQKGDIAEGYSVSREKKESFPLTVTSAQKNPTAFYLCASSISGSPGYGYTFGSGTRLTVV.

The rearrangement links TRBV2 to TRBJ1-5; 7 bases line up with TRBD1. Germline CDR1 reads SNHLY; CDR2 reads FYNNEI. CDR3 length: 15 residues. J lost 3 bases, V lost 4 bases, and 6 bases had no gene match. CDR3 loop: CASSAYRGTNQPQHF. CDR3 DNA sequence: TGTGCCAGCAGTGCTTACAGGGGTACCAATCAGCCCCAGCATTTT. Full variable domain (remainder filled in from reference TRBV2 and TRBJ1-5): EPEVTQTPSHQVTQMGQEVILRCVPISNHLYFYWYRQILGQKVEFLVSFYNNEISEKSEIFDDQFSVERPDGSNFTLKIRSTKLEDSAMYFCASSAYRGTNQPQHFGDGTRLSIL.

This chain uses TRBV5-1 with TRBJ2-7; D not resolved. Trimming stripped 0 bases from V and 0 bases from J, with 7 bases between. Germline V gives CDR1 SGHRS, CDR2 YFSETQ. The CDR3 is 14 residues long. The CDR3 nucleotides are TGCGCCAGCAGCTTGGAACACAGCTCCTACGAGCAGTACTTC. Translated, it gives CASSLEHSSYEQYF. Full variable domain (outside the CDR3, taken from reference TRBV5-1 and TRBJ2-7): KAGVTQTPRYLIKTRGQQVTLSCSPISGHRSVSWYQQTPGQGLQFLFEYFSETQRNKGNFPGRFSGRQFSNSRSEMNVSTLELGDSALYLCASSLEHSSYEQYFGPGTRLTVT.

The CDR3: CASSMVPGAGQPQHF. The CDR3 bases are TGTGCCAGTAGTATGGTTCCAGGGGCCGGTCAGCCCCAGCATTTT. This chain links TRBV19 with TRBJ1-5; D might be TRBD1 (6 bases). Looked up from germline, CDR1 is LNHDA and CDR2 is SQIVND (reference sequence). The CDR3 contains 15 residues. V was cut by 3 bases and J by 6 bases, with 15 bases left in between.

The chain employs TRBV18 and TRBJ2-7, with TRBD2 identical over 15 bases. V dropped 4 bases and J dropped 4; count of bases not matched to a gene: 2. The CDR3 runs to 15 residues. Germline-derived CDR1 and CDR2 are KGHSH and LQKENI. CDR3 sequence (DNA): TGTGCCAGCTCACAGGGACTAGCGGGGGGTTACGAGCAGTACTTC. It yields the protein CASSQGLAGGYEQYF.

The genes are TRBV6-1 and TRBJ1-2; 8 bases align to TRBD1. Germline CDR1 and CDR2: MNHNS and SASEGT. The V segment lost 10 bases and the J segment 4 bases; nucleotides outside the gene matches: 11. The CDR3 totals 14 residues. As DNA, the CDR3 is TGTGCCACCACCTGGCAGGGGGCAATCTATGGCTACACCTTC. It specifies CATTWQGAIYGYTF.

As concerns this clone: Other DNA sequences in the sample encode the same CDR3. V is TRBV6-5 and J is TRBJ1-1; tentatively, D is TRBD1 (5 bases). The CDR3 totals 14 residues. Germline V gene sequence: CDR1 MNHEY, CDR2 SVGAGI. Trimming removed 2 bases at V and 0 bases at J, with 7 bases between. The CDR3 coding sequence is TGTGCCAGCAGTTACCAGGGCATGAACACTGAAGCTTTCTTT. As protein: CASSYQGMNTEAFF.